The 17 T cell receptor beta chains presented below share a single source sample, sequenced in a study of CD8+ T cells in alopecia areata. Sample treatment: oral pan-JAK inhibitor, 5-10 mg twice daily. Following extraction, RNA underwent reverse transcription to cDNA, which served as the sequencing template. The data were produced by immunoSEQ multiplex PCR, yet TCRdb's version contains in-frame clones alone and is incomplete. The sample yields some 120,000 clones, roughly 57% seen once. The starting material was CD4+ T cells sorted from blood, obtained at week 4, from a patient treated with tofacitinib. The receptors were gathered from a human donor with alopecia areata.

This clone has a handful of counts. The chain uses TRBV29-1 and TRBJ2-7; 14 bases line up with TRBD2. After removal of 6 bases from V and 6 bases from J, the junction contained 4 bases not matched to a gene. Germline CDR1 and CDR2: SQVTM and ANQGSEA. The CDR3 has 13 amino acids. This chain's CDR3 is CSVRLAGGAEQYF. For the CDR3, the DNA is TGCAGCGTGCGACTAGCGGGAGGGGCCGAGCAGTACTTC.

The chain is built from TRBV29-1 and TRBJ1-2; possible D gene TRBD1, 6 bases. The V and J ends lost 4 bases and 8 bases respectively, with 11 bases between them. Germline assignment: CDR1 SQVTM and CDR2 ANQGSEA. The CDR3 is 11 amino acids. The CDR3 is CSVGGANGYTF. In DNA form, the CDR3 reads TGCAGCGTTGGGGGGGCAAACGGCTACACCTTC.

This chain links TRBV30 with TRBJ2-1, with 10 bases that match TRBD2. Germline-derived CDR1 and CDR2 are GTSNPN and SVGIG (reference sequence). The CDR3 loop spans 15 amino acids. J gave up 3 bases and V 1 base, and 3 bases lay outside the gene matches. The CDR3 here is CAWSGLAGDYNEQFF. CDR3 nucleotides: TGTGCCTGGAGTGGGCTAGCGGGAGACTACAATGAGCAGTTCTTC.

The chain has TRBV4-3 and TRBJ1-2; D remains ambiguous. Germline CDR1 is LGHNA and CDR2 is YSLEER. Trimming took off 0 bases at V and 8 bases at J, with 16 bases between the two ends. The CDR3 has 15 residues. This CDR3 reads CASSQDGAWVEGYTF. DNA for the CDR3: TGCGCCAGCAGCCAAGACGGTGCGTGGGTAGAGGGCTACACCTTC.

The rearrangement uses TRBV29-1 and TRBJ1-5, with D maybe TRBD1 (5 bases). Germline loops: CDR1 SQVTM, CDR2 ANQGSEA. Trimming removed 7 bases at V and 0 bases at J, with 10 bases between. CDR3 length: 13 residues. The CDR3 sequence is CSAGTDSNQPQHF. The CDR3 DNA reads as TGCAGCGCTGGGACGGATAGCAATCAGCCCCAGCATTTT.

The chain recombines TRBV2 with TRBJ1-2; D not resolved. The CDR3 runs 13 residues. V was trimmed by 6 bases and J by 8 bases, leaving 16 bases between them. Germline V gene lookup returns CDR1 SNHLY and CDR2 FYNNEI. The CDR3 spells CASRGVGGLGYTF. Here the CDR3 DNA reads TGTGCCAGCAGAGGCGTCGGCGGATTGGGCTACACCTTC.

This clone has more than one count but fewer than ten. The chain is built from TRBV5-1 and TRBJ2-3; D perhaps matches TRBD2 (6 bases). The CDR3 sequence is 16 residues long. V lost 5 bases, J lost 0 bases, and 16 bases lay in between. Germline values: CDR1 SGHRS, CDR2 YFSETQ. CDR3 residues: CASSGTGRISTDTQYF. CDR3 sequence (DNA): TGCGCCAGCAGTGGGACCGGGAGAATAAGCACAGATACGCAGTATTTT.

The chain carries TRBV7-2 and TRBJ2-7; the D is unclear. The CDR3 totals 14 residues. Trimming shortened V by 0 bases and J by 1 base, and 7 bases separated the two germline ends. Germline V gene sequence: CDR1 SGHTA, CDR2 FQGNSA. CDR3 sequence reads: CASSLAWESYEQYF. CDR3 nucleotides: TGTGCCAGCAGCTTAGCCTGGGAATCCTACGAGCAGTACTTC. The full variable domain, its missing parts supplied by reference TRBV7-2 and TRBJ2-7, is GAGVSQSPSNKVTEKGKDVELRCDPISGHTALYWYRQSLGQGLEFLIYFQGNSAPDKSGLPSDRFSAERTGGSVSTLTIQRTQQEDSAVYLCASSLAWESYEQYFGPGTRLTVT.

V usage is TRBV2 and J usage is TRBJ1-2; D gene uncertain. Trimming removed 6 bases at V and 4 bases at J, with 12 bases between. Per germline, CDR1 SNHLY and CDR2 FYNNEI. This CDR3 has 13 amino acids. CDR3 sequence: CASRQLDVYGYTF. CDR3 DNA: TGTGCCAGCAGGCAACTTGATGTCTATGGCTACACCTTC. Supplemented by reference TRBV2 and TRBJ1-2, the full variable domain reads EPEVTQTPSHQVTQMGQEVILRCVPISNHLYFYWYRQILGQKVEFLVSFYNNEISEKSEIFDDQFSVERPDGSNFTLKIRSTKLEDSAMYFCASRQLDVYGYTFGSGTRLTVV.

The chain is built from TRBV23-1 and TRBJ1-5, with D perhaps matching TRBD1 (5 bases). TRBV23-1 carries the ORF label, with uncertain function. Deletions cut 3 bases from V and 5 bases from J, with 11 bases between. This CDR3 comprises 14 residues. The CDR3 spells CASSQVGDYQPQHF. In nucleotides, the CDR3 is TGCGCCAGCAGTCAGGTAGGGGATTATCAGCCCCAGCATTTT.

CDR3 sequence reads: CASSQEVTGGINTQYF. The CDR3 DNA is TGCGCCAGCAGCCAAGAGGTTACGGGAGGAATAAATACGCAGTATTTT. The rearrangement links TRBV4-3 to TRBJ2-3; 7 nucleotides align to TRBD2. Germline V gives CDR1 LGHNA, CDR2 YSLEER. V lost 0 bases to trimming and J lost 7 bases; unmatched junction nucleotides: 10. The CDR3 has 16 residues.

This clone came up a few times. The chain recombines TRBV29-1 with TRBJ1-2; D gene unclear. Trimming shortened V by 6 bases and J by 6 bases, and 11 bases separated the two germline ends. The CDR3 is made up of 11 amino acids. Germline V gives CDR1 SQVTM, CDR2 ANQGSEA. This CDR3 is CSVLRDNGYTF. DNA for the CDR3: TGCAGCGTGCTACGCGATAATGGCTACACCTTC.

CDR3 nucleotide sequence: TGCGCCAGCAGCTTGCCCGGGACACAAGAGACCCAGTACTTC. This sequence encodes CASSLPGTQETQYF. J is TRBJ2-5 and V is TRBV5-1; maybe TRBD1 (6 bases). Trimming cost V 1 base and J 2 bases, with 9 bases left between them. The CDR3 is 14 residues long. CDR1 is SGHRS, CDR2 YFSETQ, per germline.

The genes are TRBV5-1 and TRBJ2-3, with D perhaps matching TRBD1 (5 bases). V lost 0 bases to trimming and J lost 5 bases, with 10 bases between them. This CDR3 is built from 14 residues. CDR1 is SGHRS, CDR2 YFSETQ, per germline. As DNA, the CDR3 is TGCGCCAGCAGCTTGGCACAGGACGAAGATACGCAGTATTTT. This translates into CASSLAQDEDTQYF.

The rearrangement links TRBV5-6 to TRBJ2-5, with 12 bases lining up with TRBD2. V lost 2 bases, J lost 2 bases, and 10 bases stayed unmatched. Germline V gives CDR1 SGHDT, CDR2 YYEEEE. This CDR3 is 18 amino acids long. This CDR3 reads CASSLPLAGGIGQETQYF. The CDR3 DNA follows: TGTGCCAGCAGCTTACCGCTAGCGGGAGGGATAGGGCAAGAGACCCAGTACTTC. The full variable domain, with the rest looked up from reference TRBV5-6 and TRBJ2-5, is DAGVTQSPTHLIKTRGQQVTLRCSPKSGHDTVSWYQQALGQGPQFIFQYYEEEERQRGNFPDRFSGHQFPNYSSELNVNALLLGDSALYLCASSLPLAGGIGQETQYFGPGTRLLVL.

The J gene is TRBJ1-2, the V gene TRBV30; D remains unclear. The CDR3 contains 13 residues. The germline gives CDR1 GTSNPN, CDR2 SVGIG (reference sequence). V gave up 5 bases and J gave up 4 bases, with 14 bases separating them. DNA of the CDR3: TGTGCCTGGGTCCCCACGTGGGTCTATGGCTACACCTTC. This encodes CAWVPTWVYGYTF.

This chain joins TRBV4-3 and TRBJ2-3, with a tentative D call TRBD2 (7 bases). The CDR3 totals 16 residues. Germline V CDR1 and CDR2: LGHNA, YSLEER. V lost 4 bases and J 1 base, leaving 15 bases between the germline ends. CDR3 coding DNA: TGCGCCAGCAGCCCCCCGGGGGCGGGGGGCACAGATACGCAGTATTTT. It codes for CASSPPGAGGTDTQYF.